What follows are 23 T cell receptor beta chains derived from one specimen sequenced in a study of T-cell memory formation after mild COVID-19. TCRdb itself ran the 5' RACE reads through MiXCR, one entry per CDR3 protein. Here the sample spans 25,000 to 35,000 distinct CDR3 sequences, 12% being singletons. Sequencing input: PBMCs or a T cell subset sorted from them (not recorded which). The receptors derive from an adult woman who had mild COVID-19 (a few samples of this study predate the infection). Cell type and time point are not known.

This clonotype was recorded at least ten times. The rearrangement uses TRBV20-1 and TRBJ1-1; no firm D call. Trimming shortened V by 5 bases and J by 3 bases, and 10 bases separated the two germline ends. Germline values: CDR1 DFQATT, CDR2 SNEGSKA (reference sequence). CDR3 length: 12 amino acids. The CDR3 DNA is TGCAGTGCTGACGGACTGGACACTGAAGCTTTCTTT. It codes for CSADGLDTEAFF.

This clonotype was counted ten times or more. The rearrangement links TRBV5-1 to TRBJ2-7; tentatively, D is TRBD1 (5 bases). The germline CDR1 and CDR2 sequences are SGHRS and YFSETQ. The CDR3 loop spans 15 amino acids. V lost 0 bases to trimming and J lost 0 bases, with 10 bases between them. Written as DNA, the CDR3 is TGCGCCAGCAGCTTGGAAGTGACAGCCTCCTACGAGCAGTACTTC. Encoded protein: CASSLEVTASYEQYF.

This clonotype has ten or more counts. J is TRBJ2-2 and V is TRBV27; 14 nucleotides line up with TRBD2. Losses at the gene ends were 6 bases for V and 3 bases for J; bases not matched to a gene: 15. CDR1 and CDR2 (germline): MNHEY, SMNVEV (reference sequence). The CDR3 extends over 20 amino acids. The chain's CDR3 is CASSWVGGLAGVSDTGELFF. As DNA, the CDR3 is TGTGCCAGCAGCTGGGTTGGGGGACTAGCGGGAGTATCTGACACCGGGGAGCTGTTTTTT.

This clonotype showed up just a few times. V is TRBV7-2 and J is TRBJ2-7; D ambiguous. The CDR3 sequence is 12 residues long. The ends were cut back, 1 base at V and 6 bases at J, with 7 bases in the middle. Germline lookup yields CDR1 SGHTA and CDR2 FQGNSA. CDR3 residues: CASSLVLFEQYF. CDR3 coding DNA: TGTGCCAGCAGCTTAGTATTATTCGAGCAGTACTTC.

Many counts were recorded for this clonotype. This chain connects TRBV7-2 to TRBJ2-7, with D perhaps being TRBD1 or TRBD2 (6 bases each). The CDR3 has 15 amino acids. Germline V lookup: CDR1 SGHTA, CDR2 FQGNSA. The ends were cut back, 1 base at V and 0 bases at J, with 10 bases in the middle. CDR3 residues: CASSLGGASSYEQYF. The CDR3 DNA sequence: TGTGCCAGCAGCTTAGGGGGGGCGTCCTCCTACGAGCAGTACTTC.

This clonotype was picked up many times. V and J are TRBV3-1 and TRBJ2-5; D may be TRBD1 (5 bases). CDR3 length: 13 residues. Deletions cut 1 base from V and 4 bases from J, with 7 bases between. Germline lookup yields CDR1 LGHDT and CDR2 YNNKEL (reference sequence). As DNA, the CDR3 is TGTGCCAGCAGCCAAGGCCAGGGAGAGACCCAGTACTTC. Translation gives CASSQGQGETQYF.

On this clonotype: A much more abundant neighbour one base away suggests this may be a read error. The chain uses TRBV20-1 and TRBJ2-7, with TRBD1 identical over 8 bases. V dropped 3 bases and J dropped 4; count of bases not matched to a gene: 8. This CDR3 region has 14 residues. Germline-derived CDR1 and CDR2 are DFQATT and SNEGSKA (reference sequence). The CDR3 loop is CSARGGQVAYEQYF. DNA for the CDR3: TGCAGTGCTAGGGGGGGACAGGTGGCGTACGAGCAGTACTTC.

This clonotype is labeled as medium-sized. V gene TRBV15 combines with J gene TRBJ2-2, with D hard to call. The V end lost 0 bases, the J end lost 0 bases, and 11 bases lay between the germline ends. The germline V gene has CDR1 LNHNV and CDR2 YYDKDF (reference sequence). This CDR3 has 17 amino acids. DNA of the CDR3: TGTGCCACCAGCAGAGATCAAGCCAGCCCGAACACCGGGGAGCTGTTTTTT. Protein: CATSRDQASPNTGELFF.

In its sample, this clonotype was seen many times. CDR3 DNA sequence: TGTGCCAGCAGCTTGGATCCCGAGCCTAATCAGCCCCAGCATTTT. Its translation: CASSLDPEPNQPQHF. The chain has TRBV5-4 and TRBJ1-5; D unresolved. The CDR3 extends over 15 amino acids. V was cut by 0 bases and J by 4 bases, with 11 bases left in between. CDR1 and CDR2 from the germline V gene are SGHNT and YYREEE (reference sequence).

This clonotype is medium-sized in the sample. DNA of the CDR3: TGTGCCAGCAGCTCTAACAGGTTAATGAACACTGAAGCTTTCTTT. This codes for CASSSNRLMNTEAFF. This chain joins TRBV7-2 and TRBJ1-1, with D maybe TRBD1 (5 bases). Trimming took 4 bases from V and 0 from J, leaving 12 bases between them. The CDR3 consists of 15 residues. The V gene's germline CDR1 is SGHTA and CDR2 FQGNSA.

Ten or more counts support this clonotype. The chain has TRBV4-1 and TRBJ2-7; 8 nucleotides agree with TRBD2. From germline, CDR1 is MGHRA and CDR2 YSYEKL. With 0 bases clipped from V and 4 bases from J, the junction kept 5 bases outside the gene matches. The CDR3 is made up of 15 amino acids. The CDR3 is CASSQDRLALYEQYF. The CDR3 nucleotides read TGCGCCAGCAGCCAAGATAGACTAGCGTTATACGAGCAGTACTTC.

This clonotype has a count of ten or more. This chain uses TRBV19 with TRBJ2-1; no clear D gene. Germline-derived CDR1 and CDR2 are LNHDA and SQIVND (reference sequence). V was shortened by 3 bases and J by 2 bases, with 5 bases between the two germline ends. This CDR3 has 13 residues. Here the CDR3 reads CASSIPPYNEQFF. CDR3 DNA: TGTGCCAGTAGTATCCCACCCTACAATGAGCAGTTCTTC.

This clonotype was counted many times. The chain combines TRBV20-1 with TRBJ2-3; maybe TRBD1 (7 bases). V lost 6 bases to trimming and J lost 6 bases, with 19 bases between them. Germline values: CDR1 DFQATT, CDR2 SNEGSKA (reference sequence). The CDR3 consists of 14 residues. CDR3: CSAQGGTLGDTQYF. CDR3 nucleotide sequence: TGCAGTGCCCAGGGGGGAACACTCGGGGATACGCAGTATTTT.

At least ten counts were recorded for this clonotype. The chain combines TRBV4-2 with TRBJ1-2; TRBD1 matches 7 bases. The CDR3 length is 15 residues. CDR1 and CDR2 (germline): LGHNA, YNFKEQ. V was clipped by 3 bases and J by 1 base; unmatched bases: 5. DNA for the CDR3: TGTGCCAGCAGCCAGGAGGGGGCAGTTAACTATGGCTACACCTTC. It translates to CASSQEGAVNYGYTF.

This clonotype has a count of ten or more. The chain employs TRBV6-5 and TRBJ1-5; no reliable D call. Germline V gene lookup returns CDR1 MNHEY and CDR2 SVGAGI. Trimming took 4 bases from V and 7 from J, leaving 14 bases between them. The length of the CDR3 is 14 residues. CDR3 sequence reads: CASSSAGIRQPQHF. The DNA of the CDR3 is TGTGCCAGCAGTTCGGCGGGAATTCGGCAGCCCCAGCATTTT.

This clonotype was seen ten or more times. The chain carries TRBV5-1 and TRBJ2-5, with 8 bases aligning to TRBD1. Germline loops: CDR1 SGHRS, CDR2 YFSETQ. This CDR3 has 15 residues. The ends lost 6 bases at V and 2 bases at J; junction bases unmatched: 9. CDR3 sequence (DNA): TGCGCCAGCACCTCAGGGGGCGGACTACAAGAGACCCAGTACTTC. Protein sequence: CASTSGGGLQETQYF.

This clonotype was observed a few times. The chain carries TRBV6-5 and TRBJ2-1; 11 bases are shared with TRBD1. Germline CDR1 is MNHEY and CDR2 is SVGAGI. The CDR3 extends over 14 amino acids. V gave up 6 bases and J gave up 5 bases; unmatched junction bases: 3. In nucleotides, the CDR3 is TGTGCCAGCAGCTTGGACAGGGGGCACAATGAGCAGTTCTTC. It is translated as CASSLDRGHNEQFF.

This clonotype appeared many times. V and J are TRBV6-2 or TRBV6-3 and TRBJ2-7; the match to TRBD2 covers 7 bases. Germline V gene data show CDR1 as MNHEY and CDR2 as SVGEGT. With V trimmed by 8 bases and J by 7 bases, 5 bases remained unmatched. The CDR3 consists of 11 residues. In DNA form, the CDR3 reads TGTGCCAGCGGGGGGGTTGATGAGCAGTACTTC. It is translated as CASGGVDEQYF.

This clonotype was recorded many times. The chain carries TRBV4-2 and TRBJ2-5; the match to TRBD1 covers 8 bases. V gave up 4 bases and J gave up 3 bases; unmatched junction bases: 4. CDR3 length: 14 residues. Germline values: CDR1 LGHNA, CDR2 YNFKEQ. The DNA of the CDR3 is TGTGCCAGCAGCCGGGCGGGACAGGAAGAGACCCAGTACTTC. This translates into CASSRAGQEETQYF.

This clonotype has ten or more counts. This sequence joins TRBV20-1 and TRBJ2-2, with no clear D. The CDR3 extends over 13 amino acids. V was clipped by 5 bases and J by 4 bases, with 11 bases between them. The V gene's germline CDR1 is DFQATT and CDR2 SNEGSKA (reference sequence). As DNA, the CDR3 is TGCAGTGCTGCCGGGCCGATCACCGGGGAGCTGTTTTTT. It yields the protein CSAAGPITGELFF.

This clonotype was seen repeatedly, ten times or more. The V call is TRBV4-3, the J call TRBJ1-2; D call uncertain. This CDR3 comprises 16 residues. Germline V lookup: CDR1 LGHNA, CDR2 YSLEER. The V end was cut by 0 bases, the J end by 2 bases, with 13 bases between. The CDR3 protein is CASSQDSPARNYGYTF. The CDR3 nucleotides read TGCGCCAGCAGCCAAGACTCGCCGGCCCGGAACTATGGCTACACCTTC.

This clonotype was recorded at least ten times. The chain carries TRBV3-1 and TRBJ1-6; D might be TRBD1 (6 bases). Trimming pared 6 bases from V and 10 bases from J, leaving 19 bases between. The CDR3 totals 15 residues. Germline V gives CDR1 LGHDT, CDR2 YNNKEL (reference sequence). Written as DNA, the CDR3 is TGTGCCAGCAGGCCGGGTGGACAGTGGAAATCACCCCTCCACTTT. Protein product: CASRPGGQWKSPLHF.

This clonotype was counted between two and nine times. The V gene is TRBV10-3, the J gene TRBJ2-5; D unclear. CDR1 is ENHRY and CDR2 is SYGVKD in the germline V gene. V was clipped by 10 bases and J by 2 bases, with 11 bases between them. This CDR3 spans 12 amino acids. For the CDR3, the DNA is TGTGCCACAGGCAGTGCACAAGAGACCCAGTACTTC. It specifies CATGSAQETQYF.